This T cell receptor beta chain is drawn from a study of blood T cell repertoires in COVID-19. Study-level background: The study drew acute and convalescent COVID-19 samples from the United States, Italy and Spain. T cells, B-cell-depleted T cells, or PBMCs provided the cDNA or gDNA that served as material.

The data were produced by immunoSEQ multiplex PCR, yet TCRdb's version contains in-frame clones alone and is incomplete. Of tens of thousands of clones listed, about 83% are singletons. The V and J ends lost 4 bases and 8 bases respectively, with 11 bases between them. The length of the CDR3 is 12 residues. CDR1 and CDR2 from the germline V gene are KGHSH and LQKENI. The specimen was peripheral blood. The gene calls are TRBV18 and TRBJ1-1; D possibly corresponds to TRBD1 (5 bases). This sequence originates from a woman of 80 years or more with acute or convalescent COVID-19. The CDR3 is CASSRGGIEAFF. In DNA, the CDR3 is TGTGCCAGCTCACGCGGGGGTATCGAAGCTTTCTTT.